What follows are 23 T cell receptor beta chains derived from one specimen sequenced in a study of T-cell reconstitution after alpha-beta-depleted transplantation in children. Study results and caveats: Most T-cell counts and diversity one year after the transplant came from T cells that were newly produced.

A library of TCRbeta sequences, prepared with unique molecular identifiers, was generated. TCRdb redid the calling of the PCR reads with MiXCR, one entry per CDR3 protein. The sample has some 300,000 distinct CDR3 sequences; over 7.5% are singletons. These TCRs' antigens remain unknown. The sequences come from peripheral blood, collected 360 days after TCRalphabeta/CD19-depleted stem cell transplant. These receptors were obtained from a female patient aged 2-10 years who had a stem cell transplant for Fanconi anemia, so the T cells may come from the graft donor.

V is TRBV2 and J is TRBJ1-2, with TRBD1 matching over 7 bases. In germline, CDR1 is SNHLY, CDR2 FYNNEI. V gave up 5 bases and J gave up 8 bases; unmatched junction bases: 8. The CDR3 consists of 13 residues. Here the CDR3 reads CASSPTGYGGYTF. CDR3 nucleotide sequence: TGTGCCAGCAGTCCGACAGGGTATGGAGGCTACACCTTC.

This clonotype came up many times. The J gene is TRBJ1-1, the V gene TRBV6-1; D possibly corresponds to TRBD1 (6 bases). V was trimmed by 7 bases and J by 4 bases, leaving 10 bases between them. The CDR3 runs to 12 residues. Germline V lookup: CDR1 MNHNS, CDR2 SASEGT. CDR3 loop: CASITRGTEAFF. CDR3 sequence (DNA): TGTGCCAGCATCACCAGGGGCACTGAAGCTTTCTTT.

This clonotype was found many times. The chain links TRBV29-1 to TRBJ2-3; 8 nucleotides line up with TRBD1. The CDR3 is 12 amino acids. The germline CDR1 and CDR2 sequences are SQVTM and ANQGSEA. The ends lost 7 bases at V and 1 base at J; junction bases unmatched: 1. This CDR3 is CSADRGTDTQYF. The CDR3 nucleotides are TGCAGCGCGGACAGGGGCACAGATACGCAGTATTTT.

The chain carries TRBV5-1 and TRBJ2-2; 7 bases match TRBD1. The CDR3 spans 15 residues. V shed 3 bases and J 6 bases; nucleotides not matched to a gene: 8. From germline, CDR1 is SGHRS and CDR2 YFSETQ. In DNA form, the CDR3 reads TGCGCCAGCAGCTCCCAGACAGGGTTGGCCGGGGAGCTGTTTTTT. Translation: CASSSQTGLAGELFF.

This rearrangement joins TRBV9 to TRBJ2-7, with 7 bases aligning to TRBD1. J gave up 4 bases and V 0 bases, and 4 bases lay outside the gene matches. This CDR3 is 14 amino acids long. Per germline, CDR1 SGDLS and CDR2 YYNGEE. The CDR3 loop is CASSVGGGQYEQYF. The CDR3 nucleotides are TGTGCCAGCAGCGTAGGAGGGGGCCAATACGAGCAGTACTTC.

This chain uses TRBV9 with TRBJ1-1; no clear D gene. CDR1 SGDLS and CDR2 YYNGEE come from the germline V gene. Trimming took off 0 bases at V and 0 bases at J, with 9 bases between the two ends. The CDR3 covers 15 residues. The CDR3 sequence is CASSVVSNMNTEAFF. CDR3 in DNA: TGTGCCAGCAGCGTAGTGAGCAACATGAACACTGAAGCTTTCTTT.

This clonotype was detected many times. The DNA for the CDR3 is TGCAGTGCCAAGGACATTTCCTACGAGCAGTACTTC. It codes for CSAKDISYEQYF. The V gene is TRBV20-1, the J gene TRBJ2-7; D possibly corresponds to TRBD1 (5 bases). V was shortened by 6 bases and J by 1 base, with 10 bases between the two germline ends. Germline values: CDR1 DFQATT, CDR2 SNEGSKA (reference sequence). The CDR3 is made up of 12 amino acids.

The J gene is TRBJ2-1, the V gene TRBV10-3, with 11 bases fitting TRBD2. Germline CDR1 is ENHRY and CDR2 is SYGVKD. The trim removed 3 bases at V and 2 bases at J, leaving 0 bases unmatched. This CDR3 is 15 amino acids long. The DNA for the CDR3 is TGTGCCATCAGTGAACTAGCGGGGGCCTACAATGAGCAGTTCTTC. This codes for CAISELAGAYNEQFF.

This clonotype was counted a few times. The gene calls are TRBV7-8 and TRBJ1-6; D not certain. The CDR3 length is 14 residues. Germline CDR1 reads SGHVS; CDR2 reads FQNEAQ. The V end lost 2 bases, the J end lost 8 bases, and 10 bases lay between the germline ends. This chain's CDR3 is CASSLTGRYSPLHF. The CDR3 DNA is TGTGCCAGCAGCTTAACCGGGAGATATTCACCCCTCCACTTT.

Ten or more counts support this clonotype. The rearrangement uses TRBV24-1 and TRBJ1-6; 8 bases line up with TRBD1. The CDR3 covers 14 residues. Germline CDR1 reads KGHDR; CDR2 reads SFDVKD. Germline trimming cut 9 bases from V and 7 bases from J; bases unmatched to any gene: 7. Here the CDR3 reads CATAPGQENSPLHF. CDR3 DNA: TGTGCCACCGCCCCGGGACAGGAAAATTCACCCCTCCACTTT.

The V and J genes are TRBV20-1 and TRBJ1-1, with a tentative D call TRBD1 (5 bases). The CDR3 is made up of 9 amino acids. Per the germline V gene, CDR1 is DFQATT and CDR2 is SNEGSKA (reference sequence). Between the trimmed V and J ends, which lost 8 bases and 11 bases, there was a span of 12 bases. The CDR3 sequence is CSPLRGAFF. Here the CDR3 DNA reads TGCAGTCCTCTACGGGGGGCTTTCTTT.

This clonotype was seen at least ten times. This sequence joins TRBV6-5 and TRBJ2-2; the match to TRBD1 covers 8 bases. Germline assignment: CDR1 MNHEY and CDR2 SVGAGI. The CDR3 length is 15 residues. The junction had 6 bases not matched to a gene; V was cut back by 6 bases and J by 3 bases. CDR3 bases: TGTGCCAGCAGCTTAGACAGGGGATACACCGGGGAGCTGTTTTTT. Protein product: CASSLDRGYTGELFF.

This chain connects TRBV4-3 to TRBJ1-2; D ambiguous. This CDR3 is 14 amino acids long. V shed 0 bases and J shed 11 bases, with 16 bases lying between them. The V gene's germline CDR1 is LGHNA and CDR2 YSLEER. CDR3 region: CASSQDVGNGRYTF. The CDR3 DNA is TGCGCCAGCAGCCAAGATGTGGGTAACGGGCGGTACACCTTC.

This clonotype was detected ten times or more. The rearrangement joins TRBV2 to TRBJ2-2, with 10 bases matching TRBD2. The CDR3 covers 14 residues. The trim removed 6 bases at V and 6 bases at J, leaving 4 bases unmatched. Germline V gene data show CDR1 as SNHLY and CDR2 as FYNNEI. CDR3 in DNA: TGTGCCAGCAGCGGGACTAGCGTTCCCGGGGAGCTGTTTTTT. This codes for CASSGTSVPGELFF. The full variable domain, with the rest looked up from reference TRBV2 and TRBJ2-2, is EPEVTQTPSHQVTQMGQEVILRCVPISNHLYFYWYRQILGQKVEFLVSFYNNEISEKSEIFDDQFSVERPDGSNFTLKIRSTKLEDSAMYFCASSGTSVPGELFFGEGSRLTVL.

This clonotype was found many times. This chain uses TRBV12-3 or TRBV12-4 with TRBJ1-1; no clear D gene. Trimming removed 2 bases from V and 6 bases from J, with 13 bases in between. This CDR3 contains 14 residues. CDR3 amino acids: CASSLRKGGAEAFF. In DNA form, the CDR3 reads TGTGCCAGCAGTTTAAGAAAGGGAGGTGCTGAAGCTTTCTTT.

This clonotype was recorded many times. V and J are TRBV7-9 and TRBJ1-2; possible D gene TRBD1, 6 bases. The V end was cut by 5 bases, the J end by 8 bases, with 9 bases between. Germline lookup yields CDR1 SEHNR and CDR2 FQNEAQ (reference sequence). The CDR3 is made up of 11 amino acids. Here the CDR3 DNA reads TGTGCCAGCAGCCTAACAGGGGGCTACACCTTC. Encoded protein: CASSLTGGYTF. Supplemented by reference TRBV7-9 and TRBJ1-2, the full variable domain reads DTGVSQNPRHKITKRGQNVTFRCDPISEHNRLYWYRQTLGQGPEFLTYFQNEAQLEKSRLLSDRFSAERPKGSFSTLEIQRTEQGDSAMYLCASSLTGGYTFGSGTRLTVV.

This clonotype was recorded at least ten times. The chain combines TRBV29-1 with TRBJ2-1; TRBD1 matches at 9 bases. The J segment lost 6 bases and the V segment lost 3 bases, leaving 3 bases of the junction unmatched. CDR1 and CDR2 from the germline V gene are SQVTM and ANQGSEA. CDR3 size: 13 residues. The chain's CDR3 is CSVEGQGLNEQFF. CDR3 coding DNA: TGCAGCGTTGAGGGACAGGGTCTCAATGAGCAGTTCTTC.

The table lists this clonotype with many counts. V usage is TRBV2 and J usage is TRBJ2-3; possibly TRBD2 for D (6 bases). V lost 6 bases to trimming and J lost 4 bases, with 11 bases between them. This CDR3 is 13 amino acids long. Per the germline V gene, CDR1 is SNHLY and CDR2 is FYNNEI. In DNA form, the CDR3 reads TGTGCCAGCAGGGCGGGGACCGCAGATACGCAGTATTTT. Translating it yields CASRAGTADTQYF.

The V gene is TRBV12-3 or TRBV12-4, the J gene TRBJ2-7; 9 positions match TRBD1. The CDR3 extends over 15 amino acids. With 5 bases clipped from V and 4 bases from J, the junction kept 9 bases outside the gene matches. CDR3 sequence (DNA): TGTGCCAGCAGTCCCGAGAGGGACAGGGAGTACGAGCAGTACTTC. It codes for CASSPERDREYEQYF.

The J gene is TRBJ1-4, the V gene TRBV28; weak D call: TRBD1 (5 bases). Trimming shortened V by 7 bases and J by 3 bases, and 12 bases separated the two germline ends. Germline CDR1 reads MDHEN; CDR2 reads SYDVKM. The length of the CDR3 is 14 residues. This chain's CDR3 is CASKSTVPNEKLFF. The CDR3 DNA reads TGTGCCAGCAAGTCGACAGTCCCTAATGAAAAACTGTTTTTT.

This sequence joins TRBV20-1 and TRBJ1-2; TRBD1 is a possible D gene (6 bases). The CDR3 contains 15 residues. V was pared by 6 bases and J by 4 bases, with 21 bases between. Per germline, CDR1 DFQATT and CDR2 SNEGSKA (reference sequence). CDR3 amino acids: CSAKKGRGAFYGYTF. The CDR3 DNA sequence: TGCAGTGCAAAGAAGGGTCGGGGGGCTTTCTATGGCTACACCTTC.

This clonotype occurred many times. This chain connects TRBV15 to TRBJ2-5; D may correspond to TRBD1 or TRBD2 (5 bases each). The V gene's germline CDR1 is LNHNV and CDR2 YYDKDF (reference sequence). CDR3 length: 15 residues. V shed 0 bases and J shed 4 bases, with 12 bases lying between them. The CDR3 DNA sequence: TGTGCCACCAGCAGAGATTGGGGGTTTCGAGAGACCCAGTACTTC. Protein: CATSRDWGFRETQYF.

This clonotype was seen many times. The chain combines TRBV18 with TRBJ2-7; TRBD2 aligns across 14 bases. Germline assignment: CDR1 KGHSH and CDR2 LQKENI. The junction had 7 bases not matched to a gene; V was cut back by 3 bases and J by 6 bases. This CDR3 contains 16 residues. The CDR3 loop is CASSPRGLAGGSEQYF. The DNA of the CDR3 is TGTGCCAGCTCACCTAGAGGACTAGCGGGAGGCAGCGAGCAGTACTTC.